These 10 T cell receptor beta chains came from one sample sequenced in a study of CD4 T cells in relation to SARS-CoV-2 and coronaviruses. Method: immunoSEQ multiplex PCR; TCRdb's copy keeps in-frame clones and lacks some. The table records about 43,000 clones, about 80% of them present only once. Antigen specificity for these receptors is unknown. The material sequenced was naive CD4+ T cells from PBMCs, cultured in vitro. Described subset: naive CD4+ T cells isolated by negative enrichment. All receptors derive from an adult with COVID-19.

The chain employs TRBV7-3 and TRBJ2-7; 9 bases map to TRBD2. This CDR3 is 18 amino acids long. The V gene end was trimmed by 1 base and the J gene end by 6 bases; junction bases not matched to a gene: 16. The germline V gene encodes CDR1 SGHTA and CDR2 FQGTGA. The CDR3 spells CASSLKSSGNSQEGEQYF. The CDR3 bases are TGTGCCAGCAGCTTAAAATCTAGCGGGAACTCACAGGAAGGCGAGCAGTACTTC. The entire variable domain, with the rest obtained from reference TRBV7-3 and TRBJ2-7, is as follows: GAGVSQTPSNKVTEKGKYVELRCDPISGHTALYWYRQSLGQGPEFLIYFQGTGAADDSGLPNDRFFAVRPEGSVSTLKIQRTERGDSAVYLCASSLKSSGNSQEGEQYFGPGTRLTVT.

J is TRBJ1-6 and V is TRBV4-2; 7 bases align to TRBD1. J was trimmed by 5 bases and V by 4 bases; bases with no gene match: 2. The CDR3 totals 14 residues. Germline CDR1 and CDR2: LGHNA and YNFKEQ. CDR3 amino acids: CASSPTGDNSPLHF. In nucleotides, the CDR3 is TGTGCCAGCAGCCCCACAGGGGATAATTCACCCCTCCACTTT.

V and J are TRBV5-4 and TRBJ2-7; 8 bases map to TRBD2. Germline CDR1 and CDR2: SGHNT and YYREEE (reference sequence). J was trimmed by 1 base and V by 4 bases; bases with no gene match: 10. CDR3 size: 16 residues. DNA for the CDR3: TGTGCCAGCAGCCCGCCCGGGACTAGGGAATCCTACGAGCAGTACTTC. Translating it yields CASSPPGTRESYEQYF.

This clone was recorded only once. The J gene is TRBJ1-4, the V gene TRBV6-5; D is undetermined. CDR3 length equals 14 residues. The germline gives CDR1 MNHEY, CDR2 SVGAGI. Trimming stripped 4 bases from V and 5 bases from J, with 11 bases between. The CDR3, as DNA: TGTGCCAGCAGTTTGGGTGGAACGAATGAAAAACTGTTTTTT. This translates into CASSLGGTNEKLFF.

V usage is TRBV9 and J usage is TRBJ2-7; 10 bases are a match to TRBD2. Looked up from germline, CDR1 is SGDLS and CDR2 is YYNGEE. J was trimmed by 3 bases and V by 0 bases; bases with no gene match: 6. CDR3 size: 16 residues. Written as DNA, the CDR3 is TGTGCCAGCAGCGTAGGGGATGCTAGCGGGAGCTACGAGCAGTACTTC. Amino acid sequence: CASSVGDASGSYEQYF.

This clone was seen once. The chain recombines TRBV2 with TRBJ1-5; tentative D call: TRBD1 (6 bases). This CDR3 region has 15 residues. Germline CDR1 is SNHLY and CDR2 is FYNNEI. Deletions cut 9 bases from V and 2 bases from J, with 17 bases between. CDR3 amino acids: CASQQGLGGNQPQHF. CDR3 nucleotides: TGTGCCAGTCAACAGGGTCTCGGGGGCAATCAGCCCCAGCATTTT.

The chain couples TRBV19 to TRBJ1-5; D gene unclear. The CDR3 has 13 residues. Per germline, CDR1 LNHDA and CDR2 SQIVND (reference sequence). Trimming left V 5 bases short and J 2 bases short, with 7 bases between. CDR3: CASSQDGNQPQHF. The CDR3 nucleotides read TGTGCCAGTAGTCAGGACGGCAATCAGCCCCAGCATTTT.

The rearrangement links TRBV2 to TRBJ2-3; D unclear. The V and J ends lost 4 bases and 0 bases respectively, with 11 bases between them. Looked up from germline, CDR1 is SNHLY and CDR2 is FYNNEI. CDR3 size: 15 residues. CDR3 DNA sequence: TGTGCCAGCAGTGTGTCGATTTCTAGCACAGATACGCAGTATTTT. Protein sequence: CASSVSISSTDTQYF.

This chain uses TRBV30 with TRBJ2-1; 8 bases align to TRBD2. The CDR3 is 16 amino acids. The J segment lost 0 bases and the V segment lost 4 bases, leaving 8 bases of the junction unmatched. Germline assignment: CDR1 GTSNPN and CDR2 SVGIG (reference sequence). The CDR3 reads CAWINSGVSSYNEQFF. CDR3 nucleotide sequence: TGTGCCTGGATTAATAGCGGGGTAAGCTCCTACAATGAGCAGTTCTTC.

This chain uses TRBV6-5 with TRBJ2-7; D remains ambiguous. The CDR3 runs 15 residues. CDR1 is MNHEY, CDR2 SVGAGI, per germline. V was cut by 6 bases and J by 0 bases, with 15 bases left in between. CDR3 in amino acids: CASSRTAMDSYEQYF. CDR3 DNA: TGTGCCAGCAGCAGAACAGCAATGGACTCCTACGAGCAGTACTTC.